The text below deals with one T cell receptor (beta chain). Its target antigen remains unknown. No base quality values were provided; no much bigger clone lies one nucleotide off. Collaborating institutions collected whole blood in K2EDTA tubes following their own protocols. For TCRbeta analysis, collaborators shipped samples as frozen whole blood, isolated PBMCs, or DNA extracted from either of those sample types. The immunoSEQ Assay, a bias-controlled multiplex PCR, was used to amplify TCRbeta CDR3 regions from genomic DNA. From the authors' description of their analysis: Nucleated cell counts per sample were estimated from amplification of reference gene primers within the assay. Sequence reads were collapsed and filtered to measure the absolute abundance of every unique TCRbeta CDR3 rearrangement. For each sample, productive Simpson clonality was calculated as the square root of Simpson's diversity index across productive rearrangements. TCRdb took over this immuneACCESS table, retaining in-frame rearrangements with V and J assigned. Such tables are incomplete; in checked studies, under half of the missing clones stem from an unresolved V gene, and the remainder is unexplained. The DNA gave D and trimming, while V, J and clone size come from that table. A total of around 250,000 clones appear in this sample, about 84% of them only once. The ten largest clones capture roughly 12% of the sample.

This specimen belongs to a study of blood T cell repertoires in COVID-19 (dated by TCRdb to about 2020). Context from the whole study: Collaborator samples came from the United States, Italy and Spain and covered acute and convalescent phases of COVID-19. Nearly every sample came with metadata listing a de-identified subject ID, COVID-19 status, age in years and sex. The repertoires were released in a freely available public database meant as a resource for research on the immune response to SARS-CoV-2. Where HLA class I and class II types were available, the types were taken from metadata supplied by the sample provider, not from assay-based typing. Subjects who had been exposed to COVID-19, were actively infected with it, or had recovered from it provided the deeply sampled blood TCRbeta repertoires that made up the dataset. Samples came from the ongoing ImmuneRACE study (first 160 participants) plus 1,254 subjects from 6 global collaborators. The prospective study material was composed of cDNA or gDNA derived from T cells, B-cell-depleted T cells, or PBMCs.

What the research found in general, with its limitations: How much clinical and demographic metadata was included differed by source and by participant, and the metadata was provided uncurated.

Including the terminal cysteine and phenylalanine, the CDR3 comprises 16 residues. The sequence is cut down to CDR3 DNA, 48 bases in frame from base 1. The germline V gene yields SGHRS for CDR1 and YFSETQ for CDR2. At the junction V is shortened by 3 bases and J by 4 bases; bases outside the gene matches: 7. This receptor was taken from a man older than 75 with acute or convalescent COVID-19. Sequencing was performed on peripheral blood. Recombination joined TRBV5-1 with TRBJ2-2, with 9 junctional bases fitting TRBD1. The CDR3 protein sequence reads: CASSSGTGRTTGELFF. Read as DNA, the sequence is TGCGCCAGCAGCTCCGGGACAGGGAGAACCACCGGGGAGCTGTTTTTT.